Listed below are T cell receptor beta chains from one sample, sequenced in a study of blood T cell repertoires in COVID-19. Some clones are missing from TCRdb's copy, which holds only in-frame ones; the method was immunoSEQ multiplex PCR. The profile shows 250,000 to 300,000 clones, 70% to 90% of them singletons. Sequencing used peripheral blood. The receptors stem from a woman in her 70s with acute or convalescent COVID-19. Each CDR3 is given with its conserved first and last residue. Each record gives: V gene, J gene, CDR3 protein.

V: TRBV18; J: TRBJ2-7; CDR3: CASSPLPTGGSEQYF
V: TRBV7-9; J: TRBJ1-1; CDR3: CASSLGGGRTEAFF
V: TRBV7-9; J: TRBJ1-2; CDR3: CASSPTQQGEGYTF
V: TRBV19; J: TRBJ2-2; CDR3: CASSIRRPANTGELFF
V: TRBV2; J: TRBJ1-2; CDR3: CASSSGGNYGYTF
V: TRBV2; J: TRBJ1-6; CDR3: CASSEAPVPGQNSPLHF
V: TRBV29-1; J: TRBJ1-4; CDR3: CSVAQGAEKLFF
V: TRBV5-1; J: TRBJ1-3; CDR3: CASSPFMTGGIRSAGNTIYF
V: TRBV7-9; J: TRBJ1-5; CDR3: CASSLAGPGWPQHF
V: TRBV12-3/TRBV12-4; J: TRBJ2-1; CDR3: CATGTAYNEQFF
V: TRBV5-1; J: TRBJ2-5; CDR3: CASSFIAGAQSTQYF